This TCR beta chain was identified in a study of T cell responses to AZD1222 COVID-19 vaccine. Study-wide results and limits: Elevations in Spike-specific TCR breadth and depth followed administration of two AZD1222 doses. Clonal diversity may have been underestimated, and the donors were mostly white British, with more females than males.

Germline loops: CDR1 SNHLY, CDR2 FYNNEI. CDR3 length: 16 residues. J was trimmed by 6 bases and V by 3 bases; bases with no gene match: 8. The protocol was immunoSEQ multiplex PCR, while the TCRdb copy is restricted to in-frame clones and leaves out a portion. The sample contains approximately 150,000 clones, around 94% of which appear only once. Note on this clone: Its antigen is not identified.

This sequence was found in an adult who received the AZD1222 COVID-19 vaccine. The V call is TRBV2, the J call TRBJ2-1; 10 bases match TRBD2. The material sequenced was peripheral blood, taken 28 days after the second AZD1222 dose. Here the CDR3 reads CASSDQSSGSPNEQFF. DNA of the CDR3: TGTGCCAGCAGTGATCAGTCTAGCGGGAGCCCCAATGAGCAGTTCTTC.